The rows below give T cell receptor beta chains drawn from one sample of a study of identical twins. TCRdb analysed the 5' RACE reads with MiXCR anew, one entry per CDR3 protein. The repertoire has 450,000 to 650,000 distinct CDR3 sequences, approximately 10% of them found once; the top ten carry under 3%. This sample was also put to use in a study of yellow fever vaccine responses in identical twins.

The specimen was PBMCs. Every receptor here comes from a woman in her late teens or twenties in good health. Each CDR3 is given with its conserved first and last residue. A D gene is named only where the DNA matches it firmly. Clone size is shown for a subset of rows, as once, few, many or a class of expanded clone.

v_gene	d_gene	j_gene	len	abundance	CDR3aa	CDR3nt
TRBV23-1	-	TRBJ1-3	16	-	CASSQSLALSGNTIYF	TGCGCCAGCAGTCAATCGTTGGCGCTCTCTGGAAACACCATATATTTT
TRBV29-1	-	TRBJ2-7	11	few	CRENPYHEQYF	TGCCGCGAGAACCCTTACCACGAGCAGTACTTC
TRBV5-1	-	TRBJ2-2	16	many	CASSSTRGDNTGELFF	TGCGCCAGCAGCTCAACTCGCGGGGATAACACCGGGGAGCTGTTTTTT
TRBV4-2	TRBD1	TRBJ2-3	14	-	CDSSQEGAGDTQYF	TGTGACAGCAGCCAAGAGGGGGCAGGAGATACGCAGTATTTT
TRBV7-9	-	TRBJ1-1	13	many	CASMGPMNTEAFF	TGTGCCAGCATGGGGCCGATGAACACTGAAGCTTTCTTT
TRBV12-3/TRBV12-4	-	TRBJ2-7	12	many	CASSFSPYEQYF	TGTGCCAGCAGTTTTAGTCCCTACGAGCAGTACTTC
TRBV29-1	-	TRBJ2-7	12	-	CSDLGQDYEQYF	TGCAGCGACCTCGGTCAGGACTACGAGCAGTACTTC
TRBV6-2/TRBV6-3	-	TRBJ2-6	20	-	CASSYSRRGKPFSGANVLTF	TGTGCCAGCAGTTACTCGAGGCGGGGCAAGCCTTTTTCTGGGGCCAACGTCCTGACTTTC
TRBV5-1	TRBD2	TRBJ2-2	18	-	CASSLLPSGSYGGGELFF	TGCGCCAGCAGCTTGTTGCCTAGCGGGAGTTATGGAGGCGGGGAGCTGTTTTTT
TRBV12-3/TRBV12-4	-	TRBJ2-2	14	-	CASSSRQTTGELFF	TGTGCCAGCAGTTCCAGACAGACCACCGGGGAGCTGTTTTTT
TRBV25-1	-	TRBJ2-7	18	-	CASSGHRGGSGIFYEQYF	TGTGCCAGCAGTGGACATCGAGGTGGTTCGGGAATCTTCTACGAGCAGTACTTC
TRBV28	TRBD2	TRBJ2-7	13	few	CATWEGFTYEQYF	TGTGCCACCTGGGAGGGGTTCACCTACGAGCAGTACTTC
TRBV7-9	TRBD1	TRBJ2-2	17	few	CASSPEGTGVGTGELFF	TGTGCCAGCAGCCCGGAGGGGACAGGGGTAGGCACCGGGGAGCTGTTTTTT
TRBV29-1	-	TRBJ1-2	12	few	CSVVSVNYGYTF	TGCAGCGTTGTATCGGTGAACTATGGCTACACCTTC
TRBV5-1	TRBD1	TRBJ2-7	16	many	CASSPDRDRPGHEQYF	TGCGCCAGCAGCCCGGACCGGGACAGGCCAGGCCACGAGCAGTACTTC
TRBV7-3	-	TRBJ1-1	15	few	CASSLGLDMNTEAFF	TGTGCCAGCAGCTTAGGCCTGGACATGAACACTGAAGCTTTCTTT
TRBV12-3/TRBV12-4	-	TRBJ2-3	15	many	CASSLAGLSTDTQYF	TGTGCCAGCAGTTTAGCGGGACTCTCCACAGATACGCAGTATTTT
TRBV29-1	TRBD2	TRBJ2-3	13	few	CSVTLAGGRAQYF	TGCAGCGTTACCCTAGCGGGAGGGCGAGCGCAGTATTTT
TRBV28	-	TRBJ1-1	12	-	CASKGGYTEAFF	TGTGCCAGCAAGGGAGGATACACTGAAGCTTTCTTT
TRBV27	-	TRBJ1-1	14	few	CASSYIQGNTEAFF	TGTGCCAGCAGTTATATACAGGGGAACACTGAAGCTTTCTTT
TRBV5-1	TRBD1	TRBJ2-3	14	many	CASSQGQGTDTQYF	TGCGCCAGCAGCCAGGGACAGGGGACAGATACGCAGTATTTT
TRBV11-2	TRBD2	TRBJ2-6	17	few	CASSRTSGSSGANVLTF	TGTGCCAGCAGCCGGACTAGCGGCTCCTCTGGGGCCAACGTCCTGACTTTC
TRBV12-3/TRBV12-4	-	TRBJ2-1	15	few	CASSLITASYNEQFF	TGTGCCAGCAGTTTAATTACAGCATCCTACAATGAGCAGTTCTTC
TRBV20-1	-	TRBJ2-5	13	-	CSARKNPLETQYF	TGCAGTGCTAGAAAGAACCCGTTAGAGACCCAGTACTTC
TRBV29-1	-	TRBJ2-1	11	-	CSVGSGTEQFF	TGCAGCGTTGGGAGTGGCACTGAGCAGTTCTTC
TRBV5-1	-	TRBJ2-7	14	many	CASSLEVSSYEQYF	TGCGCCAGCAGCTTGGAAGTTAGCTCCTACGAGCAGTACTTC
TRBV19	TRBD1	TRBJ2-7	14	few	CASRMTGSSYEQYF	TGTGCCAGTAGGATGACAGGGAGCTCCTACGAGCAGTACTTC
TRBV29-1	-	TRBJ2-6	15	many	CSVEGQTSGANVLTF	TGCAGCGTTGAAGGACAAACCTCTGGGGCCAACGTCCTGACTTTC
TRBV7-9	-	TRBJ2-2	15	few	CASSVRKPNTGELFF	TGTGCCAGCAGCGTACGAAAGCCGAACACCGGGGAGCTGTTTTTT
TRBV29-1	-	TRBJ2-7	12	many	CSVSQGDYEQYF	TGCAGCGTGAGCCAGGGAGACTACGAGCAGTACTTC
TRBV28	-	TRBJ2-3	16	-	CASSPPDRSSTDTQYF	TGTGCCAGCAGTCCCCCCGACAGGAGCAGCACAGATACGCAGTATTTT
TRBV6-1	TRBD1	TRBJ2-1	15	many	CASTLRAGGGYEQFF	TGTGCCAGCACCCTACGGGCAGGGGGCGGCTATGAGCAGTTCTTC
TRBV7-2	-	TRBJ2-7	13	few	CASSLDSQYEQYF	TGTGCCAGCAGCTTGGACAGCCAATACGAGCAGTACTTC
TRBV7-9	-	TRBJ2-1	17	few	CASSSGALAGKYNEQFF	TGTGCCAGCAGCTCCGGGGCCCTGGCGGGGAAATACAATGAGCAGTTCTTC
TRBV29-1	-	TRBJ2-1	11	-	CSVATYNEQFF	TGCAGCGTTGCCACCTACAATGAGCAGTTCTTC
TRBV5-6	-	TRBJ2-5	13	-	CASSSNWGETQYF	TGTGCCAGCAGCTCAAACTGGGGGGAGACCCAGTACTTC
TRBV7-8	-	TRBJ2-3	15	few	CASSLGWRSTDTQYF	TGTGCCAGCAGCTTAGGGTGGCGGAGCACAGATACGCAGTATTTT
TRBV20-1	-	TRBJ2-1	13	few	CSAREGPPDEQFF	TGCAGTGCTAGAGAGGGGCCCCCTGATGAGCAGTTCTTC
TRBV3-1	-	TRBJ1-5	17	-	CASSQGNREKSNQPQHF	TGTGCCAGCAGCCAAGGGAACCGGGAGAAGAGCAATCAGCCCCAGCATTTT